This entry is about one T cell receptor beta chain. This sample is drawn from a study of shared clonotypes between healthy human individuals. Healthy and HIV-negative, the adult donors had no recent acute infections or vaccinations. Sequencing was at deep level. In the authors' methods: Filtering was not the same, since immunoSEQ gave junction-only sequences without quality scores. Profiled with immunoSEQ multiplex PCR; TCRdb holds only in-frame clones, not every one. V and J calls and clone size are given by that table; D and trimming were obtained from the DNA. The sample has 800,000 to 1,200,000 clones, 70% to 80% seen once. Germline-derived CDR1 and CDR2 are MGHRA and YSYEKL. This CDR3 has 16 amino acids. V dropped 2 bases and J dropped 1; count of bases not matched to a gene: 5.

V is TRBV4-1 and J is TRBJ2-7; 10 bases are a match to TRBD2. The specimen was memory CD4+ T cells from PBMCs. Indicated subset: CD45RA-negative fraction. This receptor was identified in a man younger than 35 in good health. Some clones in this sample may be carry-over from other donors' samples. CDR3 region: CASSQPGLARSYEQYF. In DNA form, the CDR3 reads TGCGCCAGCAGCCAACCGGGACTAGCGAGATCCTACGAGCAGTACTTC.